This T cell receptor (beta chain) was found in a study of T cells in Graves' hyperthyroidism and ophthalmopathy. Overall study: Once the initial diagnosis was made, peripheral blood was obtained before any treatment.

This clonotype occurred many times. Patients aged 18 to 65 had newly diagnosed hyperthyroidism lasting under 2 months. Lactation, pregnancy, other autoimmune disease or uncontrolled infection excluded patients. CDR1 is MDHEN, CDR2 SYDVKM, per germline. This CDR3 is 13 amino acids long. The V gene lost 6 bases and the J gene lost 7 bases, with 13 bases spanning the gap. Amplified TCR beta CDR3 regions came from RNA transcripts. The HTBI set primed first-round TCR CDR3 RT-PCR. TCRdb called the multiplex PCR reads again in MiXCR, with one record for every CDR3 protein. The sample consists of 300,000 to 400,000 distinct CDR3 sequences, approximately 13% of them appearing once.

The chain links TRBV28 to TRBJ2-1; D gene unclear. This sequence originates from a woman aged 25-40 years with Graves' hyperthyroidism. The sequencing sample was made of blood. Here the CDR3 DNA reads TGTGCCAGCAGCCGGTCCCATGTTAATGAGCAGTTCTTC. The encoded protein is CASSRSHVNEQFF.